The 27 T cell receptor beta chains presented below share a single source sample, sequenced in a study of T cells in Graves' hyperthyroidism and ophthalmopathy. The investigators amplified TCR beta CDR3 regions from RNA transcripts. Initially, a first-round RT-PCR of the TCR CDR3 employed the HTBI primer set. TCRdb re-called the multiplex PCR reads through MiXCR, storing one row per CDR3 protein. Of 400,000 to 500,000 distinct CDR3 sequences listed, about 15% are singletons. The specimen sequenced was blood. These receptors all stem from a woman aged 18-30 years with Graves' hyperthyroidism.

V usage is TRBV7-2 and J usage is TRBJ1-1, with unresolved D. Germline V lookup: CDR1 SGHTA, CDR2 FQGNSA. The length of the CDR3 is 14 residues. The V gene lost 5 bases and the J gene lost 2 bases, with 12 bases spanning the gap. The CDR3 here is CASSPRASNTEAFF. CDR3 DNA: TGTGCCAGCAGCCCGCGGGCCTCTAACACTGAAGCTTTCTTT. The variable domain in full, completed from reference TRBV7-2 and TRBJ1-1, reads GAGVSQSPSNKVTEKGKDVELRCDPISGHTALYWYRQSLGQGLEFLIYFQGNSAPDKSGLPSDRFSAERTGGSVSTLTIQRTQQEDSAVYLCASSPRASNTEAFFGQGTRLTVV.

This clonotype was seen a handful of times. The chain couples TRBV9 to TRBJ1-5; D is ambiguous. Germline lookup yields CDR1 SGDLS and CDR2 YYNGEE. CDR3 length: 13 residues. Deletions cut 3 bases from V and 6 bases from J, with 10 bases between. Written as DNA, the CDR3 is TGTGCCAGCAGCGCCCACGCCAGTCAGCCCCAGCATTTT. It codes for CASSAHASQPQHF. The full variable domain, rest sourced from reference TRBV9 and TRBJ1-5, is DSGVTQTPKHLITATGQRVTLRCSPRSGDLSVYWYQQSLDQGLQFLIQYYNGEERAKGNILERFSAQQFPDLHSELNLSSLELGDSALYFCASSAHASQPQHFGDGTRLSIL.

This clonotype was seen at least ten times. The chain is built from TRBV6-1 and TRBJ2-5; 8 nucleotides line up with TRBD2. Germline assignment: CDR1 MNHNS and CDR2 SASEGT. The V gene end was trimmed by 2 bases and the J gene end by 1 base; junction bases not matched to a gene: 0. The CDR3 runs 14 residues. The CDR3 DNA is TGTGCCAGCAGTGAAAGCGGGGGCCAAGAGACCCAGTACTTC. Translated: CASSESGGQETQYF.

This clonotype appeared many times. One end of the junction fails to match germline, which may point to a read error. The rearrangement links TRBV12-3 or TRBV12-4 to TRBJ2-2; D possibly corresponds to TRBD2 (5 bases). This CDR3 is built from 14 residues. The CDR3 DNA reads as TGTGCCAGCAGTCTAGCCCGGAGGACCGGGGAGCTGTTTTTT. Its translation is CASSLARRTGELFF.

This sequence joins TRBV11-2 and TRBJ1-3; tentative D call: TRBD1 (6 bases). Per germline, CDR1 SGHAT and CDR2 FQNNGV. This CDR3 spans 15 amino acids. Between the trimmed V and J ends, which lost 5 bases and 0 bases, there was a span of 11 bases. The CDR3 spells CASSPDSYSGNTIYF. DNA of the CDR3: TGTGCCAGCAGCCCGGACAGCTACTCTGGAAACACCATATATTTT.

This clonotype was observed at least ten times. The chain links TRBV7-2 to TRBJ2-3; no definite D call. The germline V gene has CDR1 SGHTA and CDR2 FQGNSA. Trimming removed 5 bases from V and 2 bases from J, with 11 bases in between. The CDR3 consists of 14 residues. The CDR3 loop reads CASSQDVLTDTQYF. The CDR3 coding sequence is TGTGCCAGCAGCCAAGACGTACTCACAGATACGCAGTATTTT. Drawing the rest from reference TRBV7-2 and TRBJ2-3, the complete variable domain is GAGVSQSPSNKVTEKGKDVELRCDPISGHTALYWYRQSLGQGLEFLIYFQGNSAPDKSGLPSDRFSAERTGGSVSTLTIQRTQQEDSAVYLCASSQDVLTDTQYFGPGTRLTVL.

This clonotype came up many times. The chain employs TRBV30 and TRBJ2-2; 10 nucleotides agree with TRBD1. The CDR3 runs 14 residues. Looked up from germline, CDR1 is GTSNPN and CDR2 is SVGIG (reference sequence). V trimming: 3 bases; J trimming: 6 bases; junction bases outside the gene matches: 4. The chain's CDR3 is CAWRGQGSAGELFF. The CDR3 nucleotides read TGTGCCTGGAGGGGACAGGGGTCGGCCGGGGAGCTGTTTTTT. Full variable domain (missing parts from reference TRBV30 and TRBJ2-2): SQTIHQWPATLVQPVGSPLSLECTVEGTSNPNLYWYRQAAGRGLQLLFYSVGIGQISSEVPQNLSASRPQDRQFILSSKKLLLSDSGFYLCAWRGQGSAGELFFGEGSRLTVL.

On this clonotype itself: The junction and the germline gene differ at one end; a read error may be behind it. DNA for the CDR3: TGTGCCAGCAGTACCGTTTGGGAGTCAGCCAAAACCATTCAGTACTTC. Protein sequence: CASSTVWESAKTIQYF. This chain joins TRBV12-3 or TRBV12-4 and TRBJ2-4; TRBD2 is a possible D gene (5 bases). This CDR3 has 16 residues.

This chain uses TRBV19 with TRBJ1-1; D gene unclear. The CDR3 is 18 residues long. Germline V gene sequence: CDR1 LNHDA, CDR2 SQIVND (reference sequence). V was trimmed by 3 bases and J by 1 base, leaving 21 bases between them. The CDR3, as DNA: TGTGCCAGTAGTATTAGGTCGTTACAGATGGGAGCGAACACTGAAGCTTTCTTT. Translated: CASSIRSLQMGANTEAFF.

This clonotype was seen ten or more times. The rearrangement joins TRBV12-3 or TRBV12-4 to TRBJ2-7; 11 bases match TRBD1. The CDR3 runs 15 residues. Unmatched junction bases numbered 3, after V lost 2 bases and J lost 3 bases. Here the CDR3 reads CASSLIGTGGYEQYF. The CDR3 DNA sequence: TGTGCCAGCAGTTTAATCGGGACAGGGGGCTACGAGCAGTACTTC.

This clonotype occurred many times. The CDR3 is CASGLGPFTDTQYF. The CDR3, as DNA: TGTGCTAGTGGACTCGGACCCTTTACAGATACGCAGTATTTT. The V call is TRBV12-5, the J call TRBJ2-3, with D unclear. The germline gives CDR1 LGHNT, CDR2 FRNRAP. Trimming stripped 6 bases from V and 3 bases from J, with 13 bases between. The CDR3 sequence is 14 residues long.

At least ten counts were recorded for this clonotype. This chain links TRBV20-1 with TRBJ1-6; TRBD1 aligns across 10 bases. J gave up 10 bases and V 6 bases, and 9 bases lay outside the gene matches. CDR3 length equals 14 residues. Germline V CDR1 and CDR2: DFQATT, SNEGSKA (reference sequence). The CDR3 nucleotides read TGCAGTGCCCCCGCCGGGACAGGGGAGTCACCCCTCCACTTT. This sequence encodes CSAPAGTGESPLHF.

In its sample, this clonotype was seen many times. CDR3 loop: CASSLFPGGPYTSSYNEQFF. Written as DNA, the CDR3 is TGTGCCAGCAGCTTATTCCCGGGAGGGCCTTATACGAGCTCCTACAATGAGCAGTTCTTC. The rearrangement uses TRBV7-8 and TRBJ2-1; 8 nucleotides match TRBD2. The CDR3 runs 20 residues. V was pared by 2 bases and J by 0 bases, with 15 bases of the junction left unmatched. Germline lookup yields CDR1 SGHVS and CDR2 FQNEAQ.

This clonotype occurred many times. This chain joins TRBV7-9 and TRBJ1-1, with 7 positions matching TRBD1. CDR1 is SEHNR and CDR2 is FQNEAQ in the germline V gene (reference sequence). This CDR3 has 15 residues. V dropped 5 bases and J dropped 5; count of bases not matched to a gene: 11. This chain's CDR3 is CASSLKGPDRTEAFF. CDR3 bases: TGTGCCAGCAGCCTAAAGGGCCCGGACAGGACTGAAGCTTTCTTT.

This clonotype was counted many times. The chain combines TRBV27 with TRBJ1-2; D unresolved. The V gene lost 5 bases and the J gene lost 3 bases, with 10 bases spanning the gap. The CDR3 totals 13 residues. The germline V gene encodes CDR1 MNHEY and CDR2 SMNVEV (reference sequence). The CDR3 nucleotides read TGTGCCAGCAGTATGTCTTGGTACTATGGCTACACCTTC. This translates into CASSMSWYYGYTF.

J is TRBJ2-5 and V is TRBV10-3; 7 bases map to TRBD1. Germline CDR1 reads ENHRY; CDR2 reads SYGVKD. J was trimmed by 5 bases and V by 2 bases; bases with no gene match: 2. The CDR3 is 13 residues long. CDR3 in amino acids: CAISETRGETQYF. The CDR3 DNA sequence: TGTGCCATCAGTGAGACCAGGGGGGAGACCCAGTACTTC.

At least ten counts were recorded for this clonotype. This chain links TRBV3-1 with TRBJ2-1; perhaps D is TRBD1 or TRBD2 (7 bases each). In germline, CDR1 is LGHDT, CDR2 YNNKEL (reference sequence). V lost 3 bases and J lost 6, with 21 bases in between. The CDR3 has 17 residues. As DNA, the CDR3 is TGTGCCAGCAGCCAGGCTCAGGGGGGAGGGTTGATCAATGAGCAGTTCTTC. This sequence encodes CASSQAQGGGLINEQFF.

There are a few counts of this clonotype. The V call is TRBV4-1, the J call TRBJ1-3, with D unclear. Per the germline V gene, CDR1 is MGHRA and CDR2 is YSYEKL. V lost 0 bases, J lost 4 bases, and 4 bases lay in between. The CDR3 spans 13 residues. The CDR3 nucleotides read TGCGCCAGCAGCCAAGATCACGGAAACACCATATATTTT. Encoded protein: CASSQDHGNTIYF.

This clonotype has only a few counts. This may be a read error, as it is one base from a much larger clone. The chain's CDR3 is CASTHRMGTRETQYF. CDR3 bases: TGTGCCAGCACCCATAGGATGGGGACGCGGGAGACCCAGTACTTC. The chain is built from TRBV12-3 or TRBV12-4 and TRBJ2-5, with D tentatively TRBD1 or TRBD2 (5 bases each). V was pared by 7 bases and J by 5 bases, with 20 bases between. This CDR3 is built from 15 residues.

CDR3 loop: CASSRGTGGSEQYF. CDR3 DNA sequence: TGTGCCAGTAGTAGGGGGACAGGGGGCAGCGAGCAGTACTTC. This rearrangement joins TRBV19 to TRBJ2-7; 12 bases match TRBD1. The CDR3 sequence is 14 residues long. From germline, CDR1 is LNHDA and CDR2 SQIVND (reference sequence). V lost 4 bases to trimming and J lost 6 bases; unmatched junction nucleotides: 4.

This clonotype was detected only a few times. The CDR3 bases are TGCAGTGCTAGTGATGGTTTTACCCTCCACTTT. Residues: CSASDGFTLHF. The chain employs TRBV20-1 and TRBJ1-6, with D unresolved. The V end lost 3 bases, the J end lost 14 bases, and 11 bases lay between the germline ends. This CDR3 has 11 amino acids. Germline V CDR1 and CDR2: DFQATT, SNEGSKA (reference sequence).

Worth noting for this clonotype: A much more abundant neighbour one base away suggests this may be a read error. The rearrangement links TRBV5-1 to TRBJ2-2; 11 bases agree with TRBD2. The CDR3 is made up of 16 amino acids. Germline lookup yields CDR1 SGHRS and CDR2 YFSETQ. CDR3 bases: TGCGCCGGCAGCTTCACTAGCGGGAGAGGTGCCGGGGAGCTGTTTTTT. It yields the protein CAGSFTSGRGAGELFF.

J is TRBJ2-1 and V is TRBV19, with TRBD1 identical over 10 bases. This CDR3 contains 15 residues. Germline-derived CDR1 and CDR2 are LNHDA and SQIVND (reference sequence). J gave up 2 bases and V 3 bases, and 1 base lay outside the gene matches. The chain's CDR3 is CASSIGQGAYNEQFF. CDR3 DNA: TGTGCCAGTAGTATTGGACAGGGGGCCTACAATGAGCAGTTCTTC.

For this clonotype: A much bigger clone sits one base away, suggesting this may be a read error. V gene TRBV19 combines with J gene TRBJ1-1; possible D gene TRBD1, 5 bases. V shed 4 bases and J shed 1 base, with 13 bases lying between them. This CDR3 spans 15 amino acids. The V gene's germline CDR1 is LNHDA and CDR2 SQIVND (reference sequence). CDR3 residues: CASSRQGSTNTEAFF. The CDR3 nucleotides are TGTGCCAGTAGTAGGCAGGGCTCGACGAACACTGAAGCTTTCTTT.

The chain is built from TRBV9 and TRBJ2-2, with D possibly being TRBD1 (6 bases). In germline, CDR1 is SGDLS, CDR2 YYNGEE. The CDR3 runs 17 residues. The V and J ends lost 4 bases and 2 bases respectively, with 18 bases between them. In DNA form, the CDR3 reads TGTGCCAGCAGCCCTTACCCTGACAGGACCAACACCGGGGAGCTGTTTTTT. Its protein product is CASSPYPDRTNTGELFF.

The rearrangement joins TRBV7-9 to TRBJ2-1, with D perhaps matching TRBD2 (5 bases). Deletions cut 0 bases from V and 4 bases from J, with 10 bases between. CDR1 and CDR2 from the germline V gene are SEHNR and FQNEAQ (reference sequence). The CDR3 is 15 residues long. The CDR3 region is CASSLAAGLYNEQFF. In DNA form, the CDR3 reads TGTGCCAGCAGCTTAGCGGCCGGACTGTACAATGAGCAGTTCTTC.

This clonotype was seen more than once but under ten times. V and J are TRBV6-2 or TRBV6-3 and TRBJ1-2, with TRBD1 matching 10 bases. CDR3 length: 15 residues. From germline, CDR1 is MNHEY and CDR2 SVGEGT. Unmatched junction bases numbered 8, after V lost 5 bases and J lost 5 bases. The CDR3 bases are TGTGCCAGCAGTAAACCCGGGACAGGGGTATATGGCTACACCTTC. Protein sequence: CASSKPGTGVYGYTF.